Listed below are T cell receptor beta chains from one sample, sequenced in a study of identical twins. From the 5' RACE reads, TCRdb called clonotypes with MiXCR, one entry per CDR3 protein. The sample carries around 370,000 distinct CDR3 sequences, around 9% recorded once. Sequenced: naive T cells sorted from blood. Receptors originate from a woman in her 50s in good health. Both conserved end residues are part of each CDR3. Fields, in order: V gene, clone size, J gene, D gene, CDR3 protein, CDR3 DNA. A D gene is named only where the DNA matches it firmly. Only some rows state a clone size, as once, few, many or a class for expanded clones.

TRBV4-1,.,TRBJ2-5,.,CASSQAVLGVETQYF,TGCGCCAGCAGCCAAGCAGTTCTGGGGGTAGAGACCCAGTACTTC
TRBV9,few,TRBJ2-1,.,CASSVVDPRGEQFF,TGTGCCAGCAGCGTAGTAGATCCTAGAGGCGAGCAGTTCTTC
TRBV5-1,.,TRBJ2-7,.,CASSLASVVGAGEQYF,TGCGCCAGCAGCTTGGCTTCAGTGGTCGGGGCGGGCGAGCAGTACTTC
TRBV3-1,many,TRBJ2-1,.,CASSQGHNNEQFF,TGTGCCAGCAGCCAAGGTCACAACAATGAGCAGTTCTTC
TRBV12-3/TRBV12-4,.,TRBJ2-5,TRBD2,CASAIPSTSPETQYF,TGTGCCAGCGCTATCCCCTCGACTAGCCCAGAGACCCAGTACTTC
TRBV20-1,.,TRBJ2-7,TRBD2,CSATGLAGSYEQYF,TGCAGTGCTACCGGACTAGCGGGTTCCTACGAGCAGTACTTC
TRBV12-3/TRBV12-4,many,TRBJ2-1,.,CASSRSGGGNEQFF,TGTGCCAGCAGCCGTAGCGGAGGGGGTAATGAGCAGTTCTTC
TRBV10-3,.,TRBJ2-1,TRBD2,CAISDLGLAGGPSLYNEQFF,TGTGCCATCAGTGACCTCGGACTAGCGGGAGGGCCCAGTCTTTACAATGAGCAGTTCTTC
TRBV7-6,few,TRBJ2-7,TRBD2,CASSGLAGSTYEQYF,TGTGCCAGCTCGGGACTAGCGGGTTCAACCTACGAGCAGTACTTC
TRBV6-5,.,TRBJ1-1,.,CATTGAGANTEAFF,TGTGCCACCACGGGGGCAGGGGCTAACACTGAAGCTTTCTTT
TRBV6-2/TRBV6-3,few,TRBJ1-1,TRBD1,CASSPGTENTEAFF,TGTGCCAGCAGCCCCGGGACAGAGAACACTGAAGCTTTCTTT
TRBV5-1,many,TRBJ2-3,TRBD2,CASSLGLAGQRQYF,TGCGCCAGCAGCCTGGGACTAGCGGGCCAGAGGCAGTATTTT
TRBV20-1,few,TRBJ2-1,TRBD1,CSHRGTGGYNEQFF,TGCAGCCACCGAGGGACAGGGGGCTACAATGAGCAGTTCTTC
TRBV6-1,many,TRBJ2-1,.,CASSEKGQGFYNEQFF,TGTGCCAGCAGCGAAAAGGGTCAGGGGTTCTACAATGAGCAGTTCTTC
TRBV27,.,TRBJ1-6,.,CASSSSPDISYNSPLHF,TGTGCCAGCAGTTCCAGCCCGGACATCTCCTATAATTCACCCCTCCACTTT
TRBV11-2,.,TRBJ1-1,TRBD1,CASSFARDSYMNTETFF,TGTGCCAGCAGCTTCGCCCGGGACAGCTACATGAACACTGAAACTTTCTTT
TRBV12-3/TRBV12-4,.,TRBJ2-7,.,CASSLEGLNYEQYF,TGTGCCAGCAGTTTAGAGGGACTGAACTACGAGCAGTACTTC
TRBV7-8,.,TRBJ1-2,TRBD1,CASSSGTARLSYGYTF,TGTGCCAGCAGCTCTGGGACAGCCCGTCTTAGCTATGGCTACACCTTC
TRBV20-1,few,TRBJ2-7,TRBD2,CSARGTGTSGLTRSYEQYF,TGCAGTGCTAGAGGGACCGGGACTAGCGGGTTAACACGCTCCTACGAGCAGTACTTC
TRBV27,many,TRBJ2-3,.,CASSFPSPGRGADTQYF,TGTGCCAGCAGTTTCCCGTCACCCGGTAGGGGGGCAGATACGCAGTATTTT
TRBV29-1,.,TRBJ2-5,.,CSAGEGKETQYF,TGCAGCGCCGGAGAAGGGAAAGAGACCCAGTACTTC
TRBV5-1,many,TRBJ2-3,TRBD1,CASSARTGADTQYF,TGCGCCAGCAGCGCCCGGACAGGGGCAGATACGCAGTATTTT
TRBV7-8,many,TRBJ2-3,.,CASDLAPGTDTQYF,TGTGCCAGCGACCTGGCCCCCGGCACAGATACGCAGTATTTT
TRBV7-8,few,TRBJ2-5,TRBD1,CASSRGQAQSETQYF,TGTGCCAGCAGCCGCGGACAGGCCCAGTCGGAGACCCAGTACTTC
TRBV20-1,.,TRBJ1-3,.,CSARDPGVGAGGNTIYF,TGCAGTGCTAGAGACCCGGGTGTGGGGGCGGGTGGAAACACCATATATTTT
TRBV10-3,few,TRBJ2-7,.,CAISEPSKTGQPYEQYF,TGTGCCATCAGTGAGCCCTCTAAAACAGGACAGCCCTACGAGCAGTACTTC
TRBV9,.,TRBJ2-1,TRBD2,CASSAGGGSGEQFF,TGTGCCAGCAGCGCGGGGGGGGGTTCAGGTGAGCAGTTCTTC
TRBV21-1,.,TRBJ2-5,.,CASIPEETQYF,TGTGCCAGCATCCCTGAAGAGACCCAGTACTTC
TRBV27,many,TRBJ2-1,.,CASGTGDRYNEQFF,TGTGCCAGTGGTACGGGAGACCGCTACAATGAGCAGTTCTTC
TRBV27,.,TRBJ1-1,.,CASSPRGNTEVFF,TGTGCCAGCAGTCCTAGGGGGAACACTGAAGTTTTCTTT
TRBV7-8,.,TRBJ2-2,.,CASSPLRLTNTGELFF,TGTGCCAGCAGCCCACTACGACTAACGAACACCGGGGAGCTGTTTTTT
TRBV4-1,few,TRBJ2-3,TRBD2,CASSQVRGGVPDTQYF,TGCGCCAGCAGCCAAGTTCGGGGAGGGGTCCCAGATACGCAGTATTTT
TRBV12-3/TRBV12-4,many,TRBJ2-2,.,CASSPGFLTGELFF,TGTGCCAGCAGCCCAGGGTTTTTAACCGGGGAGCTGTTTTTT
TRBV7-9,.,TRBJ2-3,.,CASSPWGSINTQYF,TGTGCCAGCAGCCCTTGGGGGAGTATTAATACGCAGTATTTT
TRBV10-3,few,TRBJ2-1,.,CAISESSAGNEQFF,TGTGCCATCAGTGAGTCTTCGGCAGGCAATGAGCAGTTCTTC
TRBV7-2,few,TRBJ2-1,TRBD2,CASRTSVPAREQFF,TGTGCCAGCAGGACTAGCGTCCCGGCGCGTGAGCAGTTCTTC
TRBV15,.,TRBJ2-3,.,CATSSNWAAASTDTQYF,TGTGCCACCAGTTCCAACTGGGCCGCCGCTAGCACAGATACGCAGTATTTT
TRBV9,few,TRBJ1-6,.,CASSLDGDSPLHF,TGTGCCAGCAGCTTGGACGGAGATTCACCCCTCCACTTT
TRBV25-1,.,TRBJ2-5,.,CASSDRGGVETQYF,TGTGCCAGCAGTGACAGGGGCGGCGTGGAGACCCAGTACTTC
TRBV7-3,.,TRBJ2-1,TRBD1,CASSPDRGNNNEQFF,TGTGCCAGCAGCCCGGACAGGGGTAACAACAATGAGCAGTTCTTC
TRBV5-6,few,TRBJ2-7,.,CASSPPSTYEQYF,TGTGCCAGCAGCCCGCCTAGTACCTACGAGCAGTACTTC
TRBV7-9,.,TRBJ2-1,TRBD1,CASSLLPWTGGYNEQFF,TGTGCCAGCAGCTTGCTACCGTGGACAGGGGGGTACAATGAGCAGTTCTTC
TRBV25-1,.,TRBJ2-7,.,CASSGSGYEQYF,TGTGCCAGCAGTGGTAGCGGTTACGAGCAGTACTTC
TRBV19,.,TRBJ2-7,.,CASSSYTGNYEQYF,TGTGCCAGTAGTTCATATACAGGGAACTACGAGCAGTACTTC
TRBV4-1,.,TRBJ1-5,.,CASSQLADSNQPQHF,TGCGCCAGCAGCCAACTGGCTGATAGCAATCAGCCCCAGCATTTT
TRBV4-2,few,TRBJ1-2,TRBD1,CASSQGGQGEIANYGYTF,TGTGCCAGCAGCCAGGGGGGACAGGGAGAAATAGCTAACTATGGCTACACCTTC
TRBV14,many,TRBJ2-1,TRBD1,CASSHGTGFNEQFF,TGTGCCAGCAGCCACGGGACAGGGTTCAATGAGCAGTTCTTC
TRBV10-3,few,TRBJ2-3,.,CAISEGKGTDTQYF,TGTGCCATCAGTGAGGGGAAGGGCACAGATACGCAGTATTTT
TRBV29-1,.,TRBJ1-1,TRBD1,CSVGKSRQGVNTEAFF,TGCAGCGTTGGGAAAAGCCGACAGGGGGTGAACACTGAAGCTTTCTTT
TRBV5-1,few,TRBJ2-1,TRBD1,CASSAGQAYNEQFF,TGCGCCAGCAGCGCGGGACAGGCCTACAATGAGCAGTTCTTC
TRBV12-3/TRBV12-4,many,TRBJ2-7,TRBD2,CASSPTGLVQYF,TGTGCCAGCAGCCCCACCGGACTAGTGCAGTACTTC
TRBV24-1,few,TRBJ1-1,.,CAARDFENTEAFF,TGTGCCGCACGGGACTTTGAGAACACTGAAGCTTTCTTT
TRBV5-1,few,TRBJ2-3,TRBD1,CASSFGTENTDTQYF,TGCGCCAGCAGCTTCGGGACAGAGAACACAGATACGCAGTATTTT
TRBV20-1,many,TRBJ2-2,TRBD2,CSAPGPSGNTGELFF,TGCAGTGCTCCCGGCCCTAGCGGCAACACCGGGGAGCTGTTTTTT